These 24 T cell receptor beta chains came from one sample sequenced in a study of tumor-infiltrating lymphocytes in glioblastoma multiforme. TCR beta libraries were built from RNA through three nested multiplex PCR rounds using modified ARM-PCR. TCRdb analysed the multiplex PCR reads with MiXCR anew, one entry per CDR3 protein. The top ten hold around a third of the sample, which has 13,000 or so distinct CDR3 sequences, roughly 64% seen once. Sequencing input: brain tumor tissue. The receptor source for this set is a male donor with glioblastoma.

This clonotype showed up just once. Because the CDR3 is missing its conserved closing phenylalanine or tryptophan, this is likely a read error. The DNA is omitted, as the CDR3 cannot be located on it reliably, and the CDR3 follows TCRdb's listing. CDR3: CNVARDRESPLHL. The chain employs TRBV29-1 and TRBJ1-6; TRBD1 is the table's D call and was not checked against the DNA. A total of 13 residues make up the CDR3, ends included. Germline V CDR1 and CDR2: SQVTM, ANQGSEA.

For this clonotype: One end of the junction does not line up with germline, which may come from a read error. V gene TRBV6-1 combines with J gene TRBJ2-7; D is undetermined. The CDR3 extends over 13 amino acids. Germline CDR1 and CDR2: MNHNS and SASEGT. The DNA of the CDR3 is TGTGCCAACAATACCCGGACCAACTACGAGCAGTGCTTC. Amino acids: CANNTRTNYEQCF.

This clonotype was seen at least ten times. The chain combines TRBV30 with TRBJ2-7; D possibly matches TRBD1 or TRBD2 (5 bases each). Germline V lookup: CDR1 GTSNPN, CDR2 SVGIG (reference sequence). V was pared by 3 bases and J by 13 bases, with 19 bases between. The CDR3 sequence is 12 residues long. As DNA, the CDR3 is TGTGCCTGGAGCGATAACCGGGACGGGATTTACTTC. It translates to CAWSDNRDGIYF.

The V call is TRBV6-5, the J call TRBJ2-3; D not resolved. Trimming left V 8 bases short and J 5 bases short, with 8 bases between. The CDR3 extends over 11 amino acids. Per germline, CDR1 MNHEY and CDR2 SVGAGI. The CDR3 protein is CASVYGDTQYF. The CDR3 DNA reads TGTGCCAGCGTGTACGGAGATACGCAGTATTTT.

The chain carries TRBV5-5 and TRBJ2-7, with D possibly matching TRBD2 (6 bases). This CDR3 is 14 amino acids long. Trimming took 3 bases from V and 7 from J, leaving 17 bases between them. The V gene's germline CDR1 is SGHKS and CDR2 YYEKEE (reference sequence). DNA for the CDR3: TGTGCCAGCAGCTGTTCCGGGAGCAATTATGAGCAGTACTTC. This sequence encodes CASSCSGSNYEQYF.

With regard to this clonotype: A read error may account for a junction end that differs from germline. The CDR3 DNA reads TGTGACAGCAGAAAGGGACTAGCGGGAAAGACCCAGTACTTC. Translated: CDSRKGLAGKTQYF. The chain couples TRBV11-2 to TRBJ2-5; 13 nucleotides match TRBD2. Germline V gene lookup returns CDR1 SGHAT and CDR2 FQNNGV. The CDR3 sequence is 14 residues long.

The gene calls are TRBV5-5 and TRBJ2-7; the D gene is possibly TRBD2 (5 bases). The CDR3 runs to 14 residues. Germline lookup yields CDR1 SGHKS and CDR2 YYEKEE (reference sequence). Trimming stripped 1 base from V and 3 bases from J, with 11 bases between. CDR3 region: CASSLWSGNYEQYF. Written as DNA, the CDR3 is TGTGCCAGCAGCTTGTGGTCGGGAAACTACGAGCAGTACTTC.

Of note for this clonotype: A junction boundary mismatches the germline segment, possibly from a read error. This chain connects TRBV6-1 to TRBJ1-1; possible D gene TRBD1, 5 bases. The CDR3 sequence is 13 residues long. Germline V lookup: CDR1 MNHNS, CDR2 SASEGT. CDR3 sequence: CAIRAGGETEAFF. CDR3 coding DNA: TGCGCCATCAGGGCAGGCGGGGAGACTGAAGCTTTCTTT.

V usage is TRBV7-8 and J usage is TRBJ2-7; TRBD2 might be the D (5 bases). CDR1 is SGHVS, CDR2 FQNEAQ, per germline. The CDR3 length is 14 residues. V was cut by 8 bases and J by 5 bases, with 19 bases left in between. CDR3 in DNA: TGTGCCAGCCAACTAGGAACTGCTGACCACGAGCAGTACTTC. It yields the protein CASQLGTADHEQYF. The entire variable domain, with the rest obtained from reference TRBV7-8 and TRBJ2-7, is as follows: GAGVSQSPRYKVAKRGQDVALRCDPISGHVSLFWYQQALGQGPEFLTYFQNEAQLDKSGLPSDRFFAERPEGSVSTLKIQRTQQEDSAVYLCASQLGTADHEQYFGPGTRLTVT.

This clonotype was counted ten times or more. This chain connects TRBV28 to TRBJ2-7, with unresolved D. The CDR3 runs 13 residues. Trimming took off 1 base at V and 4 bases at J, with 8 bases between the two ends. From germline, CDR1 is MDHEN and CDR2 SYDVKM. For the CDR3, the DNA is TGTGCCAGCAGTTTATCAGGTCGGTACGAGCAGTACTTC. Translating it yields CASSLSGRYEQYF.

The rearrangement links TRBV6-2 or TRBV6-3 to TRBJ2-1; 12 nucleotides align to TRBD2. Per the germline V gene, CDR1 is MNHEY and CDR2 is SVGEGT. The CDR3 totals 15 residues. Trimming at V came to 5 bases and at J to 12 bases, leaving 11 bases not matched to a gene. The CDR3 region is CASSKLAGGPLPQFF. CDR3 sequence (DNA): TGTGCCAGCAGTAAACTAGCGGGAGGACCACTTCCGCAGTTCTTC.

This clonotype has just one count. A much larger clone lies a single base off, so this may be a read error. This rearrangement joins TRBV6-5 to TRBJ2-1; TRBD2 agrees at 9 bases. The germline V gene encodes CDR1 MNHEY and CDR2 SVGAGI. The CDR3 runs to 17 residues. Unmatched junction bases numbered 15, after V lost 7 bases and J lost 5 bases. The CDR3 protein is CASILTPTSGTNNEQFF. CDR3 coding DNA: TGTGCCAGCATCCTCACCCCGACTAGCGGAACAAACAATGAGCAGTTCTTC.

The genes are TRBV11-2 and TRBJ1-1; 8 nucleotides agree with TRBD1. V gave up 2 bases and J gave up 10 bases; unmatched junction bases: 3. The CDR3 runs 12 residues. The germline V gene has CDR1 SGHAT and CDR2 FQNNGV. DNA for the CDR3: TGTGCCAGCAGCTTACTACAGGGGGTAGCTTTCTTT. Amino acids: CASSLLQGVAFF.

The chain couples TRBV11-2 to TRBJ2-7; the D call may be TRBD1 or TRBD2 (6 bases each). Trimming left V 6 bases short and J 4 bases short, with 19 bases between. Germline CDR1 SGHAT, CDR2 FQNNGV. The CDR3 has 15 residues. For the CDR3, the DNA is TGTGCCAGCAGTTCCACAGGAGGGGGAACGTACGAGCAGTACTTC. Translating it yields CASSSTGGGTYEQYF.

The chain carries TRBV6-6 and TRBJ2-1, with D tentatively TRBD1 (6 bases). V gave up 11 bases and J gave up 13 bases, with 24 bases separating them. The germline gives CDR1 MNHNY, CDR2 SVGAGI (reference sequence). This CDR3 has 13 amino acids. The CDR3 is CAGSDRVGSDQFF. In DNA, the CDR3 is TGTGCCGGATCGGACAGAGTGGGGTCTGATCAGTTCTTC.

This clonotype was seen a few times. CDR3 in amino acids: CASSLSGSFDDEQFF. CDR3 nucleotides: TGTGCCAGCAGTTTATCTGGGTCCTTCGACGATGAGCAGTTCTTC. The chain employs TRBV12-3 or TRBV12-4 and TRBJ2-1, with unresolved D. With 2 bases removed from V and 8 bases from J, the gap between germline ends came to 16 bases. The CDR3 has 15 amino acids.

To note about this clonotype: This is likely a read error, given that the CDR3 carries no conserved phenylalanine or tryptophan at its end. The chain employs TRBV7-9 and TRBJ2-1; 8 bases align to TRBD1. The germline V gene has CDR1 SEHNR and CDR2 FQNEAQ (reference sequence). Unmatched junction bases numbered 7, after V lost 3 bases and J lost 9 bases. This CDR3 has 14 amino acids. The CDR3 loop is CASSFGTGPGEQFL. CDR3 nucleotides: TGTGCCAGCAGCTTCGGGACAGGACCGGGTGAGCAGTTCCTC.

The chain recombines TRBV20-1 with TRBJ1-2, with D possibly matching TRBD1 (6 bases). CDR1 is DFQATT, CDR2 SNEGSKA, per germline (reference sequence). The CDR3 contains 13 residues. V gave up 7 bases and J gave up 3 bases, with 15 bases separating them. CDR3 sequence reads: CSVNGGLDYGYTF. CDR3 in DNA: TGCAGTGTTAATGGGGGGCTAGACTATGGCTACACCTTC.

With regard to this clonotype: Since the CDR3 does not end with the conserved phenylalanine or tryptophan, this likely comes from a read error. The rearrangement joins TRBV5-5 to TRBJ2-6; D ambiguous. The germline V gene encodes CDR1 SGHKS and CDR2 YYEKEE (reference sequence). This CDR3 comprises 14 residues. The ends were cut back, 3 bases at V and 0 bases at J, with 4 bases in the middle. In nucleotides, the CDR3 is TGTGCCAGCAGCTGGGTCTCTGGGGCCAACGTCCTGACTTCC. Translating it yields CASSWVSGANVLTS.

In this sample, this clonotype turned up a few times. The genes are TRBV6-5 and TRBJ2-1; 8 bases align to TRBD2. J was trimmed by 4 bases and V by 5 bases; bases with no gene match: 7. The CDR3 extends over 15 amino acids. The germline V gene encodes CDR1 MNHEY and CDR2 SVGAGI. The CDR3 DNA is TGTGCCAGCAGTCCTCTAGCGGGTCAATACAATGAGCAGTTCTTC. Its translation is CASSPLAGQYNEQFF.

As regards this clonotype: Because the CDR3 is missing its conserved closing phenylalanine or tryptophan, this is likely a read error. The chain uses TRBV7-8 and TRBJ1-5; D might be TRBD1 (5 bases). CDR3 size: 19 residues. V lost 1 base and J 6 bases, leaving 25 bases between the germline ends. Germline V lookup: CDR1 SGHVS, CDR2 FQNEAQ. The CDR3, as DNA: TGTGCCAGCAGCTTAGGAGGGCCAGGGAGGATTTATATCACTCAGCCCCAGCATTGT. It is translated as CASSLGGPGRIYITQPQHC.

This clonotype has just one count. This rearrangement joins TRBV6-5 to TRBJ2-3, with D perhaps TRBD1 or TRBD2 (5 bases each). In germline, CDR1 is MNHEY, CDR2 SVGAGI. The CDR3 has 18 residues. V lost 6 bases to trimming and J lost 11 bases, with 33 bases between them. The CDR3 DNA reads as TGTGCCAGCAGCCCCAAAAAGCCGGGGCGGAGGTGGGGTGGTATGCAGTATTTT. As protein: CASSPKKPGRRWGGMQYF.

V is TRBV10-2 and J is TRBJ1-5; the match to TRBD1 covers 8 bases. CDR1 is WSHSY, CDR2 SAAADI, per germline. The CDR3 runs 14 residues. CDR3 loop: CGRPLETGDQPQHF. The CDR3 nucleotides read TGCGGCAGACCCTTGGAGACAGGGGATCAGCCCCAGCATTTT.

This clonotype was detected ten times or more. DNA for the CDR3: TGTGCCAGCAGCCAAGATTGGGGAGGGGCCGGGGCCAACGTCCTGACTTTC. The encoded protein is CASSQDWGGAGANVLTF. The genes are TRBV3-1 and TRBJ2-6, with 7 nucleotides matching TRBD2. This CDR3 contains 17 residues. Trimming took 0 bases from V and 4 from J; bases not matched to a gene: 6. Germline V gene lookup returns CDR1 LGHDT and CDR2 YNNKEL (reference sequence).